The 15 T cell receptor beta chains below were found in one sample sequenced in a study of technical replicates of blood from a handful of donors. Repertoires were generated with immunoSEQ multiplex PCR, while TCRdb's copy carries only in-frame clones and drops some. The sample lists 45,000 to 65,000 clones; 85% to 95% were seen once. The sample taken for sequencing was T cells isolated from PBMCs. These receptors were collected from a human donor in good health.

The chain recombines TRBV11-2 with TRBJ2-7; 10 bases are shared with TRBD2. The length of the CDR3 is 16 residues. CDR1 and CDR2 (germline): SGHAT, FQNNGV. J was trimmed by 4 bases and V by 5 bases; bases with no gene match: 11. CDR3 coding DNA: TGTGCCAGCAGCCCGACTAGCGGGTTCGGTTTTTACGAGCAGTACTTC. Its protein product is CASSPTSGFGFYEQYF.

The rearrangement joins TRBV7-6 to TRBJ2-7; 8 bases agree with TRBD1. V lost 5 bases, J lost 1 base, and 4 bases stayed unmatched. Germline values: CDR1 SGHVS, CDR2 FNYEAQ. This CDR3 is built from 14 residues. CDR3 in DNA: TGTGCCAGCAGCCGGGACAGGAATTCCTACGAGCAGTACTTC. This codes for CASSRDRNSYEQYF.

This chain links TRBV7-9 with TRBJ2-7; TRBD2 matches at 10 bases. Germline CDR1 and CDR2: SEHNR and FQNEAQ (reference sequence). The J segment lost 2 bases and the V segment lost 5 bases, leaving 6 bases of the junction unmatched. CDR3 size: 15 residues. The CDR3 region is CASSPSAGGAYEQYF. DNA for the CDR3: TGTGCCAGCAGCCCCTCAGCGGGGGGGGCCTACGAGCAGTACTTC.

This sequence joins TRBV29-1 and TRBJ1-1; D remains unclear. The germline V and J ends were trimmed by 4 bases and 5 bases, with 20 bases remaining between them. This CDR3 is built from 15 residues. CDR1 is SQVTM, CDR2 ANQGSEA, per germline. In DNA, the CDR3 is TGCAGCGTTGGGGGAGGCGGGGTGTCGGAGACTGAAGCTTTCTTT. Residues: CSVGGGGVSETEAFF.

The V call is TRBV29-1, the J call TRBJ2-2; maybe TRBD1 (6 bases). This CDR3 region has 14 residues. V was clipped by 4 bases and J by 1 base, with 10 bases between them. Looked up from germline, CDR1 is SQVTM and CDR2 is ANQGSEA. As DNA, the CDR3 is TGCAGCGTTGCCGGGACAAAGAACACCGGGGAGCTGTTTTTT. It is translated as CSVAGTKNTGELFF.

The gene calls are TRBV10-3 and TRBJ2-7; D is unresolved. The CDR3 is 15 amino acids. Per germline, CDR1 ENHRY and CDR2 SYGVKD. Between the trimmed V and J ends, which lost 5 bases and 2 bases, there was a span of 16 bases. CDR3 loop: CAISQASSIAYEQYF. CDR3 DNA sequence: TGTGCCATCAGTCAGGCCTCGAGCATTGCCTACGAGCAGTACTTC.

The CDR3 region has the DNA TGTGCCCTTAATGGGGGGGGCTCGATTCAGCCCCAGCATTTT. Its protein product is CALNGGGSIQPQHF. The chain is built from TRBV28 and TRBJ1-5; weak D call: TRBD1 (6 bases). V was clipped by 11 bases and J by 6 bases, with 20 bases between them. The germline CDR1 and CDR2 sequences are MDHEN and SYDVKM. The CDR3 totals 14 residues.

CDR3 sequence (DNA): TGTGCCAGCAGCTTAGGACAGGGCAAAGGATACGAGCAGTACTTC. It specifies CASSLGQGKGYEQYF. The V and J genes are TRBV7-8 and TRBJ2-7, with 7 bases that match TRBD1. This CDR3 has 15 amino acids. V shed 1 base, J shed 4 bases, and the junction held 7 bases outside the gene matches. Germline values: CDR1 SGHVS, CDR2 FQNEAQ.

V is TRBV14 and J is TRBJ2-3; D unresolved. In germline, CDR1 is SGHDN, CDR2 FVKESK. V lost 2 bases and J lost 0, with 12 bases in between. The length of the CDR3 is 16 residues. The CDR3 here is CASSQLFTVSTDTQYF. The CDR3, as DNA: TGTGCCAGCAGCCAACTTTTCACGGTTAGCACAGATACGCAGTATTTT.

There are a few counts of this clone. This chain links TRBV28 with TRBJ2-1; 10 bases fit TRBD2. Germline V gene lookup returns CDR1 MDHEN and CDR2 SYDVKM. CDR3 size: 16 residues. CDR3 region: CAAGQLKREGRNEQFF. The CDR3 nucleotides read TGTGCGGCGGGACAACTAAAGCGGGAGGGTAGAAATGAGCAGTTCTTC. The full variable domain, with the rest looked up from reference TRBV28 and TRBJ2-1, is DVKVTQSSRYLVKRTGEKVFLECVQDMDHENMFWYRQDPGLGLRLIYFSYDVKMKEKGDIPEGYSVSREKKERFSLILESASTNQTSMYLCAAGQLKREGRNEQFFGPGTRLTVL.

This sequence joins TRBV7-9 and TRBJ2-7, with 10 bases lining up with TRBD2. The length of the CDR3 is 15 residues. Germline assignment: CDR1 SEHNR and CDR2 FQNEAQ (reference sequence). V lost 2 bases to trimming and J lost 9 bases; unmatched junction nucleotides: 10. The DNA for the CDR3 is TGTGCCAGCAGCTTAACCCCTAGCGGGGGAGACGGGCAGTACTTC. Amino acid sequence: CASSLTPSGGDGQYF.

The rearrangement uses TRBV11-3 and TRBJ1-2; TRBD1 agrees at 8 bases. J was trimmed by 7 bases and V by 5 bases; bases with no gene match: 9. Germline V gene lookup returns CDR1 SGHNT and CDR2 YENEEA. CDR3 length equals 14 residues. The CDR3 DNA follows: TGTGCCAGCAGCCCGGACAGGGCGCGTGTTGGCTACACCTTC. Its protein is CASSPDRARVGYTF.

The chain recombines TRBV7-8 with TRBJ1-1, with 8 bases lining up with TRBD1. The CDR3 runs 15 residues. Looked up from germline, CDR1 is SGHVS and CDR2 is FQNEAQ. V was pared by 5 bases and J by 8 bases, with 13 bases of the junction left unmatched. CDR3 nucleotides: TGTGCCAGCAGCCCATCTCGGACAGGGTCTACCGAAGCTTTCTTT. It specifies CASSPSRTGSTEAFF.

CDR3 region: CASSPRGRGWVQFF. CDR3 DNA sequence: TGTGCCAGCAGCCCACGGGGCAGGGGCTGGGTGCAGTTCTTC. The chain employs TRBV14 and TRBJ2-1, with D tentatively TRBD1 (6 bases). Looked up from germline, CDR1 is SGHDN and CDR2 is FVKESK. V was trimmed by 4 bases and J by 12 bases, leaving 19 bases between them. This CDR3 region has 14 residues.

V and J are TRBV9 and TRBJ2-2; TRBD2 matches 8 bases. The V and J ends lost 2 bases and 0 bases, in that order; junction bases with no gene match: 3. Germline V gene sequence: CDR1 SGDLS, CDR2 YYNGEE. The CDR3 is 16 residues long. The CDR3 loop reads CASSVRGGPNTGELFF. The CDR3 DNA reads TGTGCCAGCAGCGTCCGGGGGGGCCCGAACACCGGGGAGCTGTTTTTT.